This T cell receptor beta chain was identified in a study of blood T cell repertoires in COVID-19 (TCRdb year 2020). Study-wide context: The collaborator samples originated in the United States, Italy and Spain and spanned the acute and convalescent phases of COVID-19. A de-identified subject ID, COVID-19 status, age in years and sex were almost always included in the sample metadata. The material from the prospective study consisted of cDNA or gDNA derived from T cells, B-cell-depleted T cells, or PBMCs. The samples were drawn from two sources: the first 160 participants of the ongoing ImmuneRACE study, and 1,254 subjects contributed by 6 global collaborators. Where available, HLA class I and class II types were taken from metadata supplied by the sample provider and were not determined by assay-based typing. The dataset comprised deeply sampled blood TCRbeta repertoires from subjects exposed to, actively infected with, or recovered from COVID-19. The repertoires were made available in a free public database intended to serve as a resource for research on the immune response to SARS-CoV-2. General findings and caveats noted by the study authors: The quantity of clinical and demographic metadata differed by source and by participant and was supplied without curation.

The immunoSEQ Assay, a bias-controlled multiplex PCR, was used to amplify TCRbeta CDR3 regions from genomic DNA. In the paper's pipeline: Nucleated cell counts per sample were estimated from amplification of reference gene primers within the assay. To quantify the absolute abundance of each unique TCRbeta CDR3 rearrangement, sequence reads were collapsed and filtered. For each sample, productive Simpson clonality was calculated as the square root of Simpson's diversity index over productive rearrangements. Drawn from immuneACCESS, this table holds only the in-frame rearrangements with V and J called that TCRdb kept. Clones are partly lost; checked studies trace under half to an unresolved V gene and leave the rest unexplained. The V and J calls and clone size come from that table; D and trimming were worked out from the DNA. In all, the sample holds around 94,000 clones, and about 80% of those were seen once. The top ten clones comprise roughly 20% of the sample.

A remark on this clone: The antigen this receptor binds is unknown. The input lacks base qualities; no much larger clone sits a single base away.

V gives up 0 bases and J gives up 3 bases, and the segment between their germline ends measures 7 bases. There are 13 amino acids in the CDR3, from cysteine to phenylalanine inclusive. Kept here is only the CDR3 DNA, which spans 39 bases and is read in frame from base 1. Based on the germline V gene, the CDR1 and CDR2 sequences are SGHRS and YFSETQ. Collaborating institutions collected whole blood in K2EDTA tubes following their own protocols. For TCRbeta analysis, collaborator samples were shipped as frozen whole blood, as isolated PBMCs, or as DNA extracted from either sample type. The sequenced sample consisted of peripheral blood. This TCR came from a human donor in a cohort sampled during active COVID-19. This chain is built from TRBV5-1 and TRBJ2-7; the D gene remains uncertain. The CDR3 has the sequence CASSLDSHYEQYF. Read as DNA, the sequence is TGCGCCAGCAGCTTGGACAGCCACTACGAGCAGTACTTC.